Detailed here is one TCR beta chain. What it recognizes is unknown. Profiling relied on immunoSEQ multiplex PCR, and the TCRdb table lists in-frame clones only, not all of them. The sample lists a few million clones, approximately 92% occurring once. This sample was taken from a study of shared clonotypes between healthy human individuals. Turning to the study itself: Ranging from 18 to 49 in age, donors were a couple of women and a few men. Study-level points and caveats: Larger estimated richness was generally seen in naive subsets than in memory subsets.

In germline, CDR1 is SGHRS, CDR2 YFSETQ. This CDR3 has 16 amino acids. V lost 4 bases and J lost 7; bases outside the gene matches: 13. CD4+ cells yielded CD45RA+ naive and CD45RA-negative memory subsets. The sequenced sample was naive CD4+ T cells sorted from blood. The sample's subset: CD45RA+ positively selected. The rearrangement joins TRBV5-1 to TRBJ2-1; 8 bases line up with TRBD2. The clonotype was recovered from a man aged 18 to 35 in good health. This CDR3 is CASSRLGAGVGNEQFF. The DNA for the CDR3 is TGCGCCAGCAGCCGCCTTGGAGCGGGAGTGGGGAATGAGCAGTTCTTC.